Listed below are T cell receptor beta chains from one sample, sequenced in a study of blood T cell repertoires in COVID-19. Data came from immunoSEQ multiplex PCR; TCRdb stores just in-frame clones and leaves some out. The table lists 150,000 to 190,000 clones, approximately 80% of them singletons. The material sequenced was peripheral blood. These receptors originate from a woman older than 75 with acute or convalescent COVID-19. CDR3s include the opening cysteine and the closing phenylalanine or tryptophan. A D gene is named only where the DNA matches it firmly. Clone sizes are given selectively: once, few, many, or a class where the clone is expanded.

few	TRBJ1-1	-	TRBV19	CASTVDRGWTEAFF	TGTGCCAGTACCGTAGACCGAGGTTGGACTGAAGCTTTCTTT
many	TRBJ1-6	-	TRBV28	CASTRPPVGASSNSPLHF	TGTGCCAGCACCCGACCCCCGGTCGGAGCTTCTTCAAATTCACCCCTCCACTTT
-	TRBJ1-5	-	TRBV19	CAIGEQGYQPQHF	TGTGCCATCGGAGAACAGGGATATCAGCCCCAGCATTTT
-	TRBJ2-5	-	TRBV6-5	CASSYSGGGSETQYF	TGTGCCAGCAGTTACTCGGGGGGGGGCTCGGAGACCCAGTACTTC
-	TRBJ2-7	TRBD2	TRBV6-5	CASSYSGGDLGEQYF	TGTGCCAGCAGTTATTCTGGGGGGGATTTAGGGGAGCAGTACTTC
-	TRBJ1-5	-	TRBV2	CASSDSGGSNQPQHF	TGTGCCAGCAGTGATTCGGGGGGTAGCAATCAGCCCCAGCATTTT
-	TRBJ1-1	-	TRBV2	CASGGEVTNTEAFF	TGTGCCAGCGGGGGGGAGGTGACGAACACTGAAGCTTTCTTT
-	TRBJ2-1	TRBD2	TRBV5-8	CASRTSRFTYNEQFF	TGTGCCAGCAGGACTAGCCGATTTACCTACAATGAGCAGTTCTTC
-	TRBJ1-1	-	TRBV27	CASSLRGTPNTEAFF	TGTGCCAGCAGTCTAAGGGGTACCCCGAACACTGAAGCTTTCTTT
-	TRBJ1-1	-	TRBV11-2	CASSLTGAPAGFF	TGTGCCAGCAGCTTAACGGGAGCCCCGGCGGGCTTCTTT
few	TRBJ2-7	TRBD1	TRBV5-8	CASSLEGDRGRDEQYF	TGTGCCAGCAGCTTGGAGGGGGACAGGGGGCGGGACGAGCAGTACTTC
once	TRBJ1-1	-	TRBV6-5	CASKKWDKNTEAFF	TGTGCCAGCAAGAAGTGGGACAAGAACACTGAAGCTTTCTTT
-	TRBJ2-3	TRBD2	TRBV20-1	CSAETSGTQYF	TGCAGTGCAGAGACTAGCGGTACGCAGTATTTT
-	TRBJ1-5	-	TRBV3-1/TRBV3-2	CASSPGRTGNQPQHF	TGTGCCAGCAGCCCCGGGAGGACTGGCAATCAGCCCCAGCATTTT
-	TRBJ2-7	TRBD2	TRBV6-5	CASRRDGRFYEQYF	TGTGCCAGCAGGAGGGACGGGAGGTTCTACGAGCAGTACTTC
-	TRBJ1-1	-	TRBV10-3	CAIRHRVKDTEAFF	TGTGCCATCAGGCACAGGGTTAAGGACACTGAAGCTTTCTTT
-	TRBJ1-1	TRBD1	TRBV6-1	CASRRGQGTEAFF	TGTGCCAGCAGGAGAGGACAGGGCACTGAAGCTTTCTTT
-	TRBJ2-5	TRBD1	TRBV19	CASSPSRTGSETQYF	TGTGCCAGTTCACCCTCCCGGACAGGTTCGGAGACCCAGTACTTC
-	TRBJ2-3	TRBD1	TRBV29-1	CSVVRGRGSTDTQYF	TGCAGCGTTGTTAGGGGGCGCGGAAGCACAGATACGCAGTATTTT
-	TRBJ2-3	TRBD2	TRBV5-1	CASSPLASGSSDTQYF	TGCGCCAGCAGCCCGTTGGCGAGCGGGAGCTCAGATACGCAGTATTTT
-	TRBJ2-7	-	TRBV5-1	CASSSQGQTYEQYF	TGCGCCAGCAGCTCGCAGGGTCAAACCTACGAGCAGTACTTC
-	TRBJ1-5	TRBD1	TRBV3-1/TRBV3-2	CASSPSFGQGSGNQPQHF	TGTGCCAGCAGCCCTTCGTTCGGACAGGGAAGTGGCAATCAGCCCCAGCATTTT
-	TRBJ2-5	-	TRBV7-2	CASSPFPRGPLGETQYF	TGTGCCAGCAGCCCCTTCCCGCGGGGGCCCCTCGGGGAGACCCAGTACTTC
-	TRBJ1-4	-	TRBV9	CASSAQGLNEKLFF	TGTGCCAGCAGCGCCCAGGGCCTAAATGAAAAACTGTTTTTT
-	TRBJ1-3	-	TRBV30	CAWTPGISGNTIYF	TGTGCCTGGACCCCGGGGATCTCTGGAAACACCATATATTTT
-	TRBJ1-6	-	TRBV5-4	CASSLLQGVSSYNSPLHF	TGTGCCAGCAGCTTGTTGCAGGGCGTTAGCTCCTATAATTCACCCCTCCACTTT
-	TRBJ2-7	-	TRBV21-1	CASSKVRGLGAKGYEQYF	TGTGCCAGCAGCAAAGTGCGCGGGTTGGGAGCGAAAGGCTACGAGCAGTACTTC
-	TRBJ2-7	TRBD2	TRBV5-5	CASSSTPGLAGGEQCF	TGTGCCAGCAGCTCAACTCCGGGACTAGCGGGAGGCGAGCAGTGCTTC
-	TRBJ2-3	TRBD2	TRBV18	CASSSRSTSGSTDTQYF	TGTGCCAGCTCCTCAAGGTCGACTAGCGGAAGCACAGATACGCAGTATTTT
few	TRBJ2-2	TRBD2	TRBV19	CASRGLAGVTGELFF	TGTGCCAGTAGGGGACTAGCGGGGGTAACCGGGGAGCTGTTTTTT
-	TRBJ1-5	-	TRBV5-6	CASSLGSVPGNQPQHF	TGTGCCAGCAGCTTGGGTTCAGTACCCGGCAATCAGCCCCAGCATTTT
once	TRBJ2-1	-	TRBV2	CASSGNSIRPNEQFF	TGTGCCAGCAGTGGTAACAGTATTAGGCCCAATGAGCAGTTCTTC
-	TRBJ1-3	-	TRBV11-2	CASSSIRGLRSGNTIYF	TGTGCCAGCAGCTCGATCCGAGGGCTACGCTCTGGAAACACCATATATTTT
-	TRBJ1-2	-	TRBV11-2	CASSQFSVSGRYGYTF	TGTGCCAGCAGTCAATTCTCGGTGAGCGGACGCTATGGCTACACCTTC
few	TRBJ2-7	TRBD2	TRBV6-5	CASRASGSSSYEQYF	TGTGCCAGCAGGGCTAGCGGGAGTAGCTCCTACGAGCAGTACTTC
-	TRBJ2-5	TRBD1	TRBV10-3	CAVSGTGGSETQYF	TGTGCCGTCTCCGGGACAGGGGGATCAGAGACCCAGTACTTC
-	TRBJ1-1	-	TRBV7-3	CASSFAGNTEAFF	TGTGCCAGCAGCTTCGCAGGGAACACTGAAGCTTTCTTT
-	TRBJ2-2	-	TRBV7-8	CASSYGTPVGGELFF	TGTGCCAGCAGCTACGGGACACCGGTCGGAGGGGAGCTGTTTTTT
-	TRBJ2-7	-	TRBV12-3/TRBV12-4	CASSLLQGYEQYF	TGTGCCAGCAGTTTGCTTCAGGGCTACGAGCAGTACTTC
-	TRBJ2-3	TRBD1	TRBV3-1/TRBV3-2	CASSQMRGQDTQYF	TGTGCCAGCAGCCAAATGAGGGGGCAAGATACGCAGTATTTT
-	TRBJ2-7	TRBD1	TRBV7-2	CASSLAGQGKSYEQYF	TGTGCCAGCAGCTTAGCGGGACAGGGGAAGAGCTACGAGCAGTACTTC
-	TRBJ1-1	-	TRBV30	CAWGVRRETEAFF	TGTGCCTGGGGGGTCAGAAGGGAGACTGAAGCTTTCTTT
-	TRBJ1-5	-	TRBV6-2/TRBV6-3	CASSYWQISNQPQHF	TGTGCCAGCAGTTACTGGCAGATTAGCAATCAGCCCCAGCATTTT
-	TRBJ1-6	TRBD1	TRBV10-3	CAISDGTGVANSPLHF	TGTGCCATCAGTGATGGAACAGGGGTCGCGAATTCACCCCTCCACTTT
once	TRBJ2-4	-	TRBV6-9	CASSYWGGRGPDKNIQYF	TGTGCCAGCAGTTATTGGGGGGGGCGGGGGCCCGACAAAAACATTCAGTACTTC
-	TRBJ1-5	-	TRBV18	CASSPLSGRDQPQHF	TGTGCCAGCTCACCTCTCTCTGGGAGGGATCAGCCCCAGCATTTT
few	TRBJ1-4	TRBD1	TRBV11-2	CASSLNQGAEKLFF	TGTGCCAGCAGCCTCAATCAGGGGGCAGAAAAACTGTTTTTT
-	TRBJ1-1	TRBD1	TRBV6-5	CASSLSTGRNTEAFF	TGTGCCAGCAGTTTATCGACAGGGAGGAACACTGAAGCTTTCTTT
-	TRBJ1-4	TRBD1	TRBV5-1	CASSYGTVPTNEKLFF	TGCGCCAGCAGCTATGGGACAGTACCAACTAATGAAAAACTGTTTTTT
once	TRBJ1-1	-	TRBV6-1	CASSEGSPPGTEAFF	TGTGCCAGCAGTGAAGGGTCTCCCCCGGGGACTGAAGCTTTCTTT
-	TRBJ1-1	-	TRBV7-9	CASSATGNRGTEAFF	TGTGCCAGCAGCGCCACAGGGAATCGGGGCACTGAAGCTTTCTTT
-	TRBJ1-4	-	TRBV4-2	CASSLTVIGFLTGLRGEKLFF	TGTGCCAGCAGCCTGACGGTAATCGGTTTCCTGACAGGCCTTAGAGGTGAAAAACTGTTTTTT
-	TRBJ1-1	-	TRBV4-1	CASSQEQNTEAFF	TGCGCCAGCAGCCAAGAACAGAACACTGAAGCTTTCTTT
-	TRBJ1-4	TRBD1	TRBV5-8	CASSLAGTGVNEKLFF	TGTGCCAGCAGCTTGGCTGGGACAGGGGTAAATGAAAAACTGTTTTTT
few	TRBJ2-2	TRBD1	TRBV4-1	CASSQDFKGDRGPNTGELFF	TGCGCCAGCAGCCAAGATTTCAAAGGGGACAGAGGGCCGAACACCGGGGAGCTGTTTTTT
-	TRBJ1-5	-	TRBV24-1	CATSGLAGNQPQHF	TGTGCCACCAGCGGGCTGGCAGGGAATCAGCCCCAGCATTTT
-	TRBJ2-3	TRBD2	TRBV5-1	CASSLVRGGAGTDTQYF	TGCGCCAGCAGCTTGGTGCGCGGGGGGGCTGGCACAGATACGCAGTATTTT
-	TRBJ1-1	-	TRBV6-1	CASSENPSYTEAFF	TGTGCCAGCAGTGAGAATCCCAGTTACACTGAAGCTTTCTTT
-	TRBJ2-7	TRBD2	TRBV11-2	CASSFPTSGVPYEQYF	TGTGCCAGCAGCTTCCCGACTAGCGGGGTTCCCTACGAGCAGTACTTC